This passage covers 6 T cell receptor beta chains from one sample sequenced in a study of T cells in Graves' hyperthyroidism and ophthalmopathy. Amplified TCR beta CDR3 regions derived from RNA transcripts. The HTBI set primed first-round TCR CDR3 RT-PCR. TCRdb re-analysed the multiplex PCR reads in MiXCR, keeping a single row per CDR3 protein. Among around 300,000 distinct CDR3 sequences, 25% to 30% were seen once, and the ten largest hold about 30%. Sequencing was done on a sample of blood. The receptors originated from a man aged 35 to 55 with Graves' hyperthyroidism that later progressed to Graves' ophthalmopathy.

The sample holds many counts of this clonotype. This sequence joins TRBV2 and TRBJ2-2; D unclear. Trimming cost V 7 bases and J 6 bases, with 9 bases left between them. The CDR3 consists of 12 residues. Germline V gene lookup returns CDR1 SNHLY and CDR2 FYNNEI. CDR3 DNA: TGTGCCAGCACCAACGGGCCCGGGGAGCTGTTTTTT. Translation: CASTNGPGELFF.

This clonotype has ten or more counts. The chain joins TRBV12-3 or TRBV12-4 to TRBJ1-5; no definite D call. The CDR3 loop spans 14 amino acids. With 7 bases removed from V and 5 bases from J, the gap between germline ends came to 15 bases. The CDR3 DNA reads TGTGCCAGCATGTCGGGCGTCGGCGATCAGCCCCAGCATTTT. Translation gives CASMSGVGDQPQHF.

In this sample, this clonotype turned up many times. The J gene is TRBJ2-7, the V gene TRBV24-1; possibly TRBD2 for D (5 bases). V lost 0 bases and J lost 2, with 10 bases in between. The germline gives CDR1 KGHDR, CDR2 SFDVKD. This CDR3 comprises 15 residues. For the CDR3, the DNA is TGTGCCACCAGTGATTTGTTTGGACTCCCCTACGAGCAGTACTTC. Its translation: CATSDLFGLPYEQYF.

This clonotype was observed a single time. Relative to the germline gene, one junction end is altered; a read error may explain this. The chain uses TRBV2 and TRBJ1-2, with D possibly being TRBD1 (6 bases). The CDR3 loop spans 15 amino acids. From germline, CDR1 is SNHLY and CDR2 FYNNEI. CDR3 loop: CASSEGTNNRYGYTF. CDR3 nucleotides: TGTGCCAGCAGCGAAGGGACAAACAATCGGTATGGCTACACCTTC.

At least ten counts were recorded for this clonotype. The chain carries TRBV24-1 and TRBJ2-5; 8 nucleotides match TRBD2. There are 16 residues in the CDR3. After removal of 7 bases from V and 5 bases from J, the junction contained 14 bases not matched to a gene. Germline V gene lookup returns CDR1 KGHDR and CDR2 SFDVKD. The CDR3 region is CATSEISAGGRETQYF. For the CDR3, the DNA is TGTGCCACCAGCGAGATATCGGCGGGAGGTCGCGAGACCCAGTACTTC.

This clonotype appeared many times. The CDR3 reads CASSRIAGLDREQYF. The CDR3 DNA follows: TGTGCCAGCAGTAGAATAGCGGGGCTAGACCGCGAGCAGTACTTC. The chain combines TRBV6-1 with TRBJ2-7; TRBD2 agrees at 8 bases. This CDR3 spans 15 amino acids. Germline CDR1 and CDR2: MNHNS and SASEGT. V shed 5 bases, J shed 6 bases, and the junction held 12 bases outside the gene matches.